Listed below are T cell receptor beta chains from one sample, sequenced in a study of blood T cell repertoires in COVID-19. Sequenced by immunoSEQ multiplex PCR; TCRdb stores in-frame clones only, minus some. This table has 200,000 to 250,000 clones, around 86% appearing once. The sequencing sample was made of PBMCs or T cells enriched from blood (not recorded which). These TCRs come from a woman in her thirties or forties with acute COVID-19. CDR3s include the opening cysteine and the closing phenylalanine or tryptophan.

v_gene	j_gene	CDR3aa
TRBV15	TRBJ1-2	CATSSDRVYGYTF
TRBV7-9	TRBJ2-5	CASSFVGQLQETQYF
TRBV5-1	TRBJ2-1	CASSLFSYNEQFF
TRBV9	TRBJ1-3	CASSPRVALSGNTIYF
TRBV12-5	TRBJ1-1	CASGFGGAMNTEAFF
TRBV28	TRBJ1-5	CASSFRDRGRGRPQHF
TRBV7-6	TRBJ2-3	CASSRISSGSTDTQYF
TRBV6-1	TRBJ1-2	CASSPRGLGDGYTF
TRBV7-3	TRBJ2-3	CASSLGTGGGTDTQYF
TRBV6-6	TRBJ2-7	CASRFSGRAYEQYF
TRBV5-4	TRBJ2-7	CASSLDRYEQYF
TRBV4-3	TRBJ2-7	CASSQEEGSYEQYF
TRBV4-1	TRBJ1-5	CASSQADSNQPQHF
TRBV28	TRBJ2-1	CASSLLAGAYNEQFF
TRBV18	TRBJ2-1	CASSPFRDRVTYNEQFF
TRBV7-9	TRBJ1-3	CASSSDRARLSGNTIYF
TRBV28	TRBJ1-4	CASSPHRTDVAKLFF
TRBV5-1	TRBJ2-1	CASSLGDRVGNGMNEQFF
TRBV7-9	TRBJ1-1	CASSLGAGDMNTEAFF
TRBV5-1	TRBJ2-2	CACSTGAANTGELFF
TRBV28	TRBJ2-7	CASRPIDSTYEQYF
TRBV28	TRBJ2-1	CASSFFRSYNEQFF
TRBV19	TRBJ2-2	CASSTRGSGSSGELFF
TRBV28	TRBJ1-2	CASSPLPTGVNGYTF
TRBV7-6	TRBJ1-1	CASSFGAGSTDTEAFF
TRBV2	TRBJ2-1	CASSVDGSSYNEQFF
TRBV18	TRBJ2-3	CASSPSTRGGPDTQYF
TRBV20-1	TRBJ2-5	CSASKREGRETQYF
TRBV11-3	TRBJ2-1	CASSSAGGPNEQFF
TRBV10-3	TRBJ2-7	CAISESGGGPEGYF
TRBV21-1	TRBJ2-3	CASSKDFGGEAQYF
TRBV24-1	TRBJ1-1	CATSRAGPNTEAFF
TRBV15	TRBJ1-5	CATSSLTGPNQPQHF
TRBV15	TRBJ2-7	CATSRASGRRYEQYF
TRBV6-2/TRBV6-3	TRBJ1-5	CASSYSSWAGSNQPQHF
TRBV7-9	TRBJ2-3	CASSALHTGSTDTQYF
TRBV4-2	TRBJ2-5	CASSQDREGQETQYF
TRBV5-1	TRBJ2-1	CASSLVAGNNEQFF
TRBV9	TRBJ1-3	CASSLDTSSGNTIYF
TRBV28	TRBJ1-3	CASTRQGSGNTIYF
TRBV25-1	TRBJ2-3	CASSIAGSTDTQYF
TRBV5-1	TRBJ2-1	CASSWGASGYNEQFF
TRBV12-3/TRBV12-4	TRBJ2-3	CASSIYTGDTQYF
TRBV7-3	TRBJ2-5	CASSLEGRADRGETQYF
TRBV5-1	TRBJ2-7	CASSLGLVGTYEQYF
TRBV10-1	TRBJ1-1	CASSALGGAEAFF